This entry lists 19 T cell receptor beta chains sequenced from one sample in a study of blood T cells in healthy people across ages. Together with a sample-barcoded 5' primer, a J-beta primer mix was included in a second PCR lasting about 7 to 11 cycles. TCRdb re-called the 5' RACE reads through MiXCR, storing one row per CDR3 protein. The sample shows approximately 850,000 distinct CDR3 sequences, 58% of them seen only once. Sequenced input: blood. These receptors were collected from a man aged 25-40 years in good health.

The chain recombines TRBV3-1 with TRBJ2-1; TRBD1 agrees at 7 bases. CDR1 LGHDT and CDR2 YNNKEL come from the germline V gene (reference sequence). The CDR3 runs 16 residues. With 5 bases clipped from V and 3 bases from J, the junction kept 10 bases outside the gene matches. CDR3 region: CASSSVGTESYNEQFF. The CDR3 DNA follows: TGTGCCAGCAGCTCAGTCGGGACAGAAAGCTACAATGAGCAGTTCTTC.

The genes are TRBV25-1 and TRBJ2-1; D unclear. Trimming took 4 bases from V and 6 from J, leaving 10 bases between them. CDR1 is MGHDK, CDR2 SYGVNS, per germline. The CDR3 loop spans 13 amino acids. CDR3 residues: CASSASWANEQFF. CDR3 coding DNA: TGTGCCAGCAGTGCCTCATGGGCCAATGAGCAGTTCTTC.

This clonotype has only a few counts. The V and J genes are TRBV12-3 or TRBV12-4 and TRBJ2-5; TRBD1 aligns across 8 bases. The CDR3 consists of 16 residues. J gave up 5 bases and V 5 bases, and 13 bases lay outside the gene matches. The CDR3 loop is CASSIGPGQDSETQYF. The DNA of the CDR3 is TGTGCCAGCAGTATAGGCCCGGGACAGGATTCGGAGACCCAGTACTTC.

This chain uses TRBV12-3 or TRBV12-4 with TRBJ1-2; a weak D match, TRBD1 (5 bases). The CDR3 length is 16 residues. The V and J ends lost 6 bases and 1 base respectively, with 18 bases between them. CDR3 sequence: CASSSQPGQGNYGYTF. CDR3 bases: TGTGCCAGCAGCTCTCAACCCGGGCAGGGTAACTATGGCTACACCTTC.

This clonotype was counted between two and nine times. Germline is not matched at one junction end, which may reflect a read error. This sequence joins TRBV6-2 or TRBV6-3 and TRBJ2-7, with 8 bases matching TRBD2. There are 13 residues in the CDR3. CDR1 is MNHEY, CDR2 SVGEGT, per germline. Here the CDR3 DNA reads TGTGCCAGCAGGGAGACTAGCGTCGACGAGCAGTACTTT. Its translation: CASRETSVDEQYF.

The J gene is TRBJ1-2, the V gene TRBV29-1; possibly TRBD1 for D (6 bases). Per germline, CDR1 SQVTM and CDR2 ANQGSEA. V gave up 3 bases and J gave up 2 bases, with 10 bases separating them. The CDR3 has 13 amino acids. CDR3 loop: CSVEDRRNYGYTF. The CDR3 DNA sequence: TGCAGCGTTGAGGACAGACGCAACTATGGCTACACCTTC.

This clonotype was detected once. V and J are TRBV20-1 and TRBJ2-3; tentative D call: TRBD1 (5 bases). The CDR3 is 14 residues long. V was cut by 2 bases and J by 0 bases, with 9 bases left in between. The germline CDR1 and CDR2 sequences are DFQATT and SNEGSKA (reference sequence). CDR3 sequence reads: CSARWRTSTDTQYF. As DNA, the CDR3 is TGCAGTGCTAGATGGCGGACAAGCACAGATACGCAGTATTTT.

This clonotype has a handful of counts. This sequence joins TRBV12-3 or TRBV12-4 and TRBJ1-2, with D perhaps matching TRBD1 (5 bases). CDR3 length equals 14 residues. V gave up 3 bases and J gave up 3 bases, with 11 bases separating them. For the CDR3, the DNA is TGTGCCAGCAGTTTGGGCAGGGACTACTATGGCTACACCTTC. The encoded protein is CASSLGRDYYGYTF.

The chain uses TRBV27 and TRBJ2-1; the match to TRBD2 covers 12 bases. The DNA end favors TRBJ2-7, so the J call may be wrong. This CDR3 spans 15 amino acids. Germline assignment: CDR1 MNHEY and CDR2 SMNVEV (reference sequence). The CDR3 is CASGKGTSGYNEQYF. CDR3 coding DNA: TGTGCCAGCGGCAAAGGGACTAGCGGGTACAATGAGCAGTACTTC.

A remark on this clonotype: This may be a read error: a much more frequent sequence differs by one nucleotide. The chain combines TRBV12-3 or TRBV12-4 with TRBJ2-1; D is undetermined. The CDR3 consists of 12 residues. Trimming cost V 6 bases and J 7 bases, with 10 bases left between them. CDR3 residues: CASSQTANEQFF. As DNA, the CDR3 is TGTGCCAGCAGCCAAACAGCGAATGAGCAGTTCTTC.

The chain uses TRBV29-1 and TRBJ2-3; no reliable D call. Trimming left V 1 base short and J 1 base short, with 12 bases between. Germline loops: CDR1 SQVTM, CDR2 ANQGSEA. CDR3 size: 15 residues. Here the CDR3 reads CSVEGLGPRTDTQYF. The CDR3, as DNA: TGCAGCGTTGAAGGATTAGGGCCACGCACAGATACGCAGTATTTT.

The genes are TRBV29-1 and TRBJ2-3, with D unresolved. Germline CDR1 is SQVTM and CDR2 is ANQGSEA. CDR3 length: 12 residues. Trimming shortened V by 4 bases and J by 0 bases, and 5 bases separated the two germline ends. CDR3 in DNA: TGCAGCGTTGCTGTCAGCACAGATACGCAGTATTTT. This sequence encodes CSVAVSTDTQYF.

The chain combines TRBV28 with TRBJ2-3; TRBD2 might be the D (6 bases). The CDR3 covers 14 residues. V lost 10 bases to trimming and J lost 1 base, with 15 bases between them. Germline V gives CDR1 MDHEN, CDR2 SYDVKM. CDR3 bases: TGTGCCACCAGAGGGGACTGGCGCACAGATACGCAGTATTTT. It codes for CATRGDWRTDTQYF.

The table lists this clonotype with a few counts. The J gene is TRBJ2-7, the V gene TRBV29-1; the D is unclear. Trimming took 6 bases from V and 4 from J, leaving 19 bases between them. This CDR3 has 14 amino acids. From germline, CDR1 is SQVTM and CDR2 ANQGSEA. The CDR3 region has the DNA TGCAGCGTCAACCCCGGAATAAGCCCTTACGAGCAGTACTTC. The encoded protein is CSVNPGISPYEQYF.

The genes are TRBV20-1 and TRBJ2-1; 9 bases align to TRBD2. Germline V gives CDR1 DFQATT, CDR2 SNEGSKA (reference sequence). This CDR3 has 17 amino acids. V was clipped by 5 bases and J by 0 bases; unmatched bases: 11. CDR3 in amino acids: CSARLTSGISSYNEQFF. The CDR3 DNA reads TGCAGTGCTCGTTTGACTAGCGGAATAAGCTCCTACAATGAGCAGTTCTTC.

This chain connects TRBV7-2 to TRBJ2-3; no reliable D call. V was trimmed by 1 base and J by 2 bases, leaving 10 bases between them. CDR1 is SGHTA and CDR2 is FQGNSA in the germline V gene. The CDR3 loop spans 15 amino acids. The chain's CDR3 is CASSLVGAVTDTQYF. DNA of the CDR3: TGTGCCAGCAGCTTAGTAGGCGCGGTCACAGATACGCAGTATTTT.

The genes are TRBV4-3 and TRBJ1-5, with unresolved D. Germline-derived CDR1 and CDR2 are LGHNA and YSLEER. The CDR3 length is 15 residues. V lost 5 bases to trimming and J lost 3 bases, with 14 bases between them. The CDR3 protein is CASSSDGVTNQPQHF. The CDR3 nucleotides read TGCGCCAGCAGCTCGGACGGGGTTACCAATCAGCCCCAGCATTTT.

The chain employs TRBV29-1 and TRBJ1-4, with a weak D call TRBD1 (5 bases). Germline CDR1 reads SQVTM; CDR2 reads ANQGSEA. V gave up 7 bases and J gave up 0 bases, with 18 bases separating them. This CDR3 contains 16 residues. CDR3 coding DNA: TGCAGCGCCGAAGGGGTGGGGGAGTCAACTAATGAAAAACTGTTTTTT. Translating gives CSAEGVGESTNEKLFF.

J is TRBJ2-1 and V is TRBV19; 8 nucleotides align to TRBD1. Looked up from germline, CDR1 is LNHDA and CDR2 is SQIVND (reference sequence). The CDR3 runs to 16 residues. The V segment lost 3 bases and the J segment 2 bases; nucleotides outside the gene matches: 6. CDR3: CASSISPGGAYNEQFF. Here the CDR3 DNA reads TGTGCCAGTAGTATTTCCCCAGGGGGCGCCTACAATGAGCAGTTCTTC. The full variable domain, in which reference TRBV19 and TRBJ2-1 provide the parts outside the CDR3, is DGGITQSPKYLFRKEGQNVTLSCEQNLNHDAMYWYRQDPGQGLRLIYYSQIVNDFQKGDIAEGYSVSREKKESFPLTVTSAQKNPTAFYLCASSISPGGAYNEQFFGPGTRLTVL.